Given below is one T cell receptor beta chain in context. Its antigen remains unidentified. V lost 1 base and J 0 bases, leaving 9 bases between the germline ends. This CDR3 is built from 15 residues. Germline values: CDR1 LGHNA, CDR2 YSLEER. The data were obtained in a study of lymphopenia after photon versus proton radiotherapy. Notes on the study in general: After lymphocyte nadir, photon-treated repertoires showed oligoclonal expansion, especially CD8+ Temra. Larger post-nadir TCR diversity loss correlated inversely with survival in deceased patients.

Method: immunoSEQ multiplex PCR; TCRdb's copy keeps in-frame clones and lacks some. The sample contains about 70,000 clones, 85% to 95% of which appear only once. This TCR was sampled from a middle-aged woman with cholangiocarcinoma. Here the sequenced sample was peripheral blood, taken from a patient treated with photon-based radiotherapy. The chain combines TRBV4-3 with TRBJ1-1; D unclear. The CDR3 spells CASSQGTPMNTEAFF. DNA for the CDR3: TGCGCCAGCAGCCAAGGAACACCCATGAACACTGAAGCTTTCTTT.